These T cell receptor beta chains were read from a single sample in a study of shared clonotypes between healthy human individuals. TCRdb's copy holds only in-frame clones and misses some; the assay was immunoSEQ multiplex PCR. Counted here are 2 million to 2.5 million clones, 85% to 95% occurring once; the ten biggest clones make up around 0.38%. Sequencing was carried out using naive CD4+ T cells from PBMCs. These receptors originate from a man aged 18 to 35 in good health. Some clones in this sample may be carry-over from other donors' samples. Both conserved end residues are part of each CDR3. D genes are given only for firm matches. Not all rows give a size; the values are once, few, many and, for expanded clones, a class.

>TRBV18|TRBJ1-2|NA|NA
TGTGCCAGCTCTCCCGACACGGGGCGCCTAGGGGCCTATGGCTACACCTTC
CASSPDTGRLGAYGYTF
>TRBV28|TRBJ2-3|NA|NA
TGTGCCAGCAGTTTTCCAGGGACTAGCACAGATACGCAGTATTTT
CASSFPGTSTDTQYF
>TRBV6-1|TRBJ1-2|TRBD1|NA
TGTGCCAGCAGTGAGGGGCAGGGGGGACCCAACTATGGCTACACCTTC
CASSEGQGGPNYGYTF
>TRBV9|TRBJ2-2|NA|NA
TGTGCCAGCAGCGTGGATACTCGGGGTAACACCGGGGAGCTGTTTTTT
CASSVDTRGNTGELFF
>TRBV10-3|TRBJ1-1|TRBD1|NA
TGTGCCATCAAAAGACAGGGGAACACTGAAGCTTTCTTT
CAIKRQGNTEAFF
>TRBV6-5|TRBJ1-1|NA|NA
TGTGCCAGCAGTAGGGGTTCGAACACTGAAGCTTTCTTT
CASSRGSNTEAFF
>TRBV7-8|TRBJ1-4|TRBD1|NA
TGTGCCAGCAGCACCAAAGGGGGCTCGAGGGAAAAACTGTTTTTT
CASSTKGGSREKLFF
>TRBV28|TRBJ2-7|NA|NA
TGTGCCAGCAGACCCCCCGACAGTGTCATCTCCGAGCAGTACTTC
CASRPPDSVISEQYF
>TRBV7-3|TRBJ2-1|NA|NA
TGTGCCAGCAGCCCCAGGGCGAGAGGGCGTGGGAATGAGCAGTTCTTC
CASSPRARGRGNEQFF
>TRBV11-2|TRBJ2-2|TRBD2|NA
TGTGCCAGCAGCTTAACTAGCGGGAGATCTTACACCGGGGAGCTGTTTTTT
CASSLTSGRSYTGELFF
>TRBV2|TRBJ2-4|NA|NA
TGTGCCAGCAGGGGTGGGGGCTCTACCCAAAACATTCAGTACTTC
CASRGGGSTQNIQYF
>TRBV2|TRBJ2-3|NA|NA
TGTGCCGTAAGCAGGGAAGCGACAGATACGCAGTATTTT
CAVSREATDTQYF
>TRBV28|TRBJ2-7|NA|NA
TGTGCCAGCAGCCTTCTGCGGGTTCCCTACGAGCAGTACTTC
CASSLLRVPYEQYF
>TRBV28|TRBJ1-5|TRBD1|NA
TGTGCCAGCACCAAACAGGGGCGCAATCAGCCCCAGCATTTT
CASTKQGRNQPQHF
>TRBV28|TRBJ2-2|NA|NA
TGTGCCAGCAGTTTTGGGACACTCACCGGGGAGCTGTTTTTT
CASSFGTLTGELFF
>TRBV6-1|TRBJ2-1|TRBD2|NA
TGTGCCAGCAGTGAATTCTCTGCTAGCGGCTACAATGAGCAGTTCTTC
CASSEFSASGYNEQFF
>TRBV28|TRBJ1-1|TRBD1|NA
TGTGCCAGCAGTGGGATCCCCGGGACAGTCATGAACACTGAAGCTTTCTTT
CASSGIPGTVMNTEAFF
>TRBV5-8|TRBJ2-3|TRBD2|once
TGTGCCAGCAGCTTGACGACTAGCGGTAGCACAGATACGCAGTATTTT
CASSLTTSGSTDTQYF
>TRBV7-3|TRBJ2-1|TRBD2|NA
TGTGCCAGCAGCCGGACTAGCGGGAACTACAATGAGCAGTTCTTC
CASSRTSGNYNEQFF
>TRBV6-5|TRBJ2-5|NA|NA
TGTGCCAGCCGATCGTTCGGGGAGCGGCAGTACTTC
CASRSFGERQYF
>TRBV12-5|TRBJ2-3|NA|NA
TGTGCTAGTGGTTTGGCAATAGCGGGCACAGATACGCAGTATTTT
CASGLAIAGTDTQYF
>TRBV5-4|TRBJ2-7|NA|NA
TGTGCCAGCCACCCACCCAGTAAGGTATCCGAGCAGTACTTC
CASHPPSKVSEQYF
>TRBV11-1|TRBJ1-2|TRBD1|NA
TGTGCCAGCAGCCCGGGGACAGACGTCACAGACGGCTACACCTTC
CASSPGTDVTDGYTF
>TRBV2|TRBJ1-4|NA|NA
NA
CASSTSTGDNEKLFF
>TRBV7-2|TRBJ2-1|NA|NA
TGTGCCAGAACAGCTTATTTAGGGGCCCAATCCTACAATGAGCAGTTCTTC
CARTAYLGAQSYNEQFF
>TRBV19|TRBJ2-2|TRBD1|few
TGTGCCAGTCGACCGGACAGGAAGAACACCGGGGAGCTGTTTTTT
CASRPDRKNTGELFF
>TRBV2|TRBJ1-1|TRBD1|few
TGTGCCTGCACGGGACAGACTACGAACACTGAAGCTTTCTTT
CACTGQTTNTEAFF
>TRBV6-5|TRBJ1-4|NA|NA
TGTGCCAGCAGTTACTTTGGGGGGCGAAGTGAAAAACTGTTTTTT
CASSYFGGRSEKLFF
>TRBV2|TRBJ1-5|NA|few
TGTGCCAGTCAGGCAGGGGAGGATCAGCCCCAGCATTTT
CASQAGEDQPQHF
>TRBV15|TRBJ2-3|NA|NA
TGTGCCACCAGCACTTCAGACCCTACCACAGATACGCAGTATTTT
CATSTSDPTTDTQYF
>TRBV2|TRBJ1-1|NA|NA
TGTGCCAGCAGAGTTGACGGGACCTTTACTGAAGCTTTCTTT
CASRVDGTFTEAFF
>TRBV2|TRBJ1-4|NA|once
TGTGCCAGCAGGGCCGAGGGGGAAAAACTGTTTTTT
CASRAEGEKLFF
>TRBV5-1|TRBJ1-1|TRBD1|NA
TGCGCCAGCAGCCCTACCAACGGACAGGGCACTGAGGCTTTCTTT
CASSPTNGQGTEAFF
>TRBV28|TRBJ2-7|NA|NA
TGTGCCACCTCCGGGCCCCCACCTTTCTACGAGCAGTACTTC
CATSGPPPFYEQYF